This T cell receptor beta chain was captured by sequencing in a study of radiotherapy plus CTLA-4 blockade in lung cancer. Germline loops: CDR1 MNHNY, CDR2 SVGAGI (reference sequence). CDR3 size: 14 residues. V was shortened by 2 bases and J by 1 base, with 8 bases between the two germline ends. TCRdb's copy holds only in-frame clones and misses some; the assay was immunoSEQ multiplex PCR. The sample consists of over 100,000 clones, 81% of them appearing once. This clonotype was sampled from a human donor with non-small cell lung cancer that progressed on radiotherapy plus ipilimumab. Some clones in this sample may be carry-over from other donors' samples. The chain links TRBV6-6 to TRBJ1-1; D is unclear. The input for sequencing was peripheral blood, taken from a patient treated with radiotherapy plus ipilimumab. As DNA, the CDR3 is TGTGCCAGCAGTTACCAAGCAAGGAACACTGAAGCTTTCTTT. It is translated as CASSYQARNTEAFF.